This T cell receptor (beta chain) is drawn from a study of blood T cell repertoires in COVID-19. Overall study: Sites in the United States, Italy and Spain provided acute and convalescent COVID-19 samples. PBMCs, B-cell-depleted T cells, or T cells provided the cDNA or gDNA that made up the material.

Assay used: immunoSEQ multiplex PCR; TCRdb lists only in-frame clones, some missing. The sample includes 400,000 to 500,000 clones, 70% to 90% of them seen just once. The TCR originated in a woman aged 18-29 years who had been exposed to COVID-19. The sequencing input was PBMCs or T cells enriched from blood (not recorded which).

CDR3 nucleotide sequence: TGCGCCAGCAGCCAGTCACAGCTGGACACTGAAGCTTTCTTT. This sequence encodes CASSQSQLDTEAFF. The genes are TRBV4-1 and TRBJ1-1; D ambiguous. CDR3 length equals 14 residues. With 3 bases removed from V and 3 bases from J, the gap between germline ends came to 11 bases. The germline CDR1 and CDR2 sequences are MGHRA and YSYEKL.